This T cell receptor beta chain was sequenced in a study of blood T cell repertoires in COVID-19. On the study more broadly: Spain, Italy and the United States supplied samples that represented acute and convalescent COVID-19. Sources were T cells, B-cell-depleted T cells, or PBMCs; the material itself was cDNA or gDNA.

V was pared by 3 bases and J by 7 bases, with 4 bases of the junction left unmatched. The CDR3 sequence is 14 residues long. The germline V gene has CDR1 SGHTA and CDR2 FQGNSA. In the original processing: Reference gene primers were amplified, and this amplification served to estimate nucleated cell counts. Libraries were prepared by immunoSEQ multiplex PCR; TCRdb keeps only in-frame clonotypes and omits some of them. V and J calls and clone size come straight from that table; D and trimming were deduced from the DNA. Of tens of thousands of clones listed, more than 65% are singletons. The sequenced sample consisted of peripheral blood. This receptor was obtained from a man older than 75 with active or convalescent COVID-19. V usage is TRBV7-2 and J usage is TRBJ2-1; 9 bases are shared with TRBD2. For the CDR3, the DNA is TGTGCCAGCAGCTTTTGGCTAGCGGGGAATGAGCAGTTCTTC. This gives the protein CASSFWLAGNEQFF.